The 16 T cell receptor beta chains reported below all come from one sample, sequenced in a study of T cell changes during pregnancy in multiple sclerosis. Some clones are missing from TCRdb's copy, which holds only in-frame ones; the method was immunoSEQ multiplex PCR. The table records approximately 69,000 clones, 90% to 95% of them present only once. The starting material was CD4+ T cells from peripheral blood mononuclear cells, obtained in the third trimester of pregnancy. These receptors all stem from a female donor in good health, enrolled as a control in a pregnancy study.

V and J are TRBV7-3 and TRBJ2-2, with a tentative D call TRBD1 (5 bases). The CDR3 loop spans 14 amino acids. From germline, CDR1 is SGHTA and CDR2 FQGTGA. V lost 5 bases and J 5 bases, leaving 12 bases between the germline ends. The CDR3 nucleotides read TGTGCCAGCAGCCCACAAGGGGTGACCGGGGAGCTGTTTTTT. Its translation: CASSPQGVTGELFF.

This sequence joins TRBV30 and TRBJ1-2; 7 bases align to TRBD1. Germline V lookup: CDR1 GTSNPN, CDR2 SVGIG (reference sequence). This CDR3 has 13 residues. Trimming took 0 bases from V and 3 from J; bases not matched to a gene: 1. This chain's CDR3 is CAWSVGQDYGYTF. DNA for the CDR3: TGTGCCTGGAGTGTAGGACAGGACTATGGCTACACCTTC.

This chain links TRBV30 with TRBJ1-2; TRBD1 is a possible D gene (6 bases). The V and J ends lost 0 bases and 8 bases respectively, with 13 bases between them. The CDR3 covers 13 residues. Looked up from germline, CDR1 is GTSNPN and CDR2 is SVGIG (reference sequence). The chain's CDR3 is CAWSVGGAAGYTF. The DNA of the CDR3 is TGTGCCTGGAGTGTTGGGGGGGCTGCGGGCTACACCTTC.

The J gene is TRBJ1-6, the V gene TRBV5-4; D may be TRBD1 (6 bases). There are 15 residues in the CDR3. V shed 3 bases and J shed 7 bases, with 14 bases lying between them. Germline loops: CDR1 SGHNT, CDR2 YYREEE (reference sequence). The CDR3 region is CASSYYRAWNSPLHF. Written as DNA, the CDR3 is TGTGCCAGCAGCTACTACAGGGCTTGGAATTCACCCCTCCACTTT.

This clone was detected a few times. This chain joins TRBV19 and TRBJ1-1; no reliable D call. This CDR3 is built from 14 residues. Germline values: CDR1 LNHDA, CDR2 SQIVND (reference sequence). V lost 3 bases and J 3 bases, leaving 11 bases between the germline ends. The CDR3 reads CASSIPSADTEAFF. As DNA, the CDR3 is TGTGCCAGTAGTATCCCCTCAGCGGACACTGAAGCTTTCTTT.

The chain couples TRBV7-8 to TRBJ2-1; 9 bases line up with TRBD1. The CDR3 totals 15 residues. The V segment lost 7 bases and the J segment 0 bases; nucleotides outside the gene matches: 4. Germline V gene sequence: CDR1 SGHVS, CDR2 FQNEAQ. The CDR3 sequence: CASTRQGGSYNEQFF. DNA for the CDR3: TGTGCCAGCACCCGACAGGGGGGCTCCTACAATGAGCAGTTCTTC.

On this clone: The same CDR3 is also encoded by other DNA sequences in this sample. V usage is TRBV6-5 and J usage is TRBJ1-1, with 10 bases lining up with TRBD1. Trimming at V came to 0 bases and at J to 3 bases, leaving 1 base not matched to a gene. This CDR3 region has 15 residues. Germline V gives CDR1 MNHEY, CDR2 SVGAGI. The CDR3 region is CASSYSGQGDTEAFF. Written as DNA, the CDR3 is TGTGCCAGCAGTTACTCCGGACAGGGGGACACTGAAGCTTTCTTT.

This clone occurred a few times. This chain links TRBV6-5 with TRBJ1-2; TRBD1 is a possible D gene (5 bases). The V gene lost 0 bases and the J gene lost 2 bases, with 13 bases spanning the gap. Germline CDR1 reads MNHEY; CDR2 reads SVGAGI. This CDR3 region has 16 residues. DNA for the CDR3: TGTGCCAGCAGTTACTCCGCTAGGGGATGGAACTATGGCTACACCTTC. Translation: CASSYSARGWNYGYTF.

V usage is TRBV18 and J usage is TRBJ1-2; tentative D call: TRBD1 (6 bases). Germline lookup yields CDR1 KGHSH and CDR2 LQKENI. CDR3 length equals 16 residues. V dropped 3 bases and J dropped 2 bases, with 16 bases sitting between them. CDR3 sequence: CASSPAGGLGNYGYTF. Here the CDR3 DNA reads TGTGCCAGCTCACCCGCCGGGGGGCTGGGAAACTATGGCTACACCTTC.

This clone is a singleton in its sample. This chain uses TRBV6-5 with TRBJ2-7; the match to TRBD1 covers 8 bases. The germline V gene has CDR1 MNHEY and CDR2 SVGAGI. V lost 4 bases, J lost 5 bases, and 7 bases stayed unmatched. CDR3 size: 14 residues. CDR3 residues: CASSSPGQGDEQYF. The DNA of the CDR3 is TGTGCCAGCAGTTCTCCAGGACAGGGCGACGAGCAGTACTTC.

The genes are TRBV5-1 and TRBJ1-1; no firm D call. The CDR3 contains 19 residues. The V gene lost 7 bases and the J gene lost 0 bases, with 28 bases spanning the gap. Germline V gives CDR1 SGHRS, CDR2 YFSETQ. The CDR3 nucleotides are TGCGCCAGCCGCCTACGGACGGACTCCGGAATTAACTTGAACACTGAAGCTTTCTTT. It encodes CASRLRTDSGINLNTEAFF.

The chain couples TRBV2 to TRBJ1-2; a weak D match, TRBD1 (6 bases). The CDR3 runs to 13 residues. The V gene lost 6 bases and the J gene lost 8 bases, with 16 bases spanning the gap. The germline CDR1 and CDR2 sequences are SNHLY and FYNNEI. The CDR3 spells CASRPDRRKGYTF. The CDR3 region has the DNA TGTGCCAGCAGGCCGGACAGACGTAAGGGCTACACCTTC.

The chain has TRBV19 and TRBJ1-1, with TRBD1 identical over 7 bases. From germline, CDR1 is LNHDA and CDR2 SQIVND (reference sequence). J lost 5 bases, V lost 3 bases, and 9 bases had no gene match. The CDR3 contains 15 residues. CDR3 in DNA: TGTGCCAGTAGTATCCCAGACAGGGCGAGTACTGAAGCTTTCTTT. It codes for CASSIPDRASTEAFF.

The rearrangement links TRBV4-1 to TRBJ2-4, with 7 positions matching TRBD1. This CDR3 has 19 residues. V shed 3 bases and J 1 base; nucleotides not matched to a gene: 15. The germline gives CDR1 MGHRA, CDR2 YSYEKL. CDR3 protein: CASSQALSRQGLAKNIQYF. For the CDR3, the DNA is TGCGCCAGCAGCCAGGCCCTATCGAGACAGGGTCTCGCCAAAAACATTCAGTACTTC.

The chain joins TRBV7-8 to TRBJ2-1; 12 bases are shared with TRBD2. CDR1 is SGHVS and CDR2 is FQNEAQ in the germline V gene. With V trimmed by 5 bases and J by 7 bases, 6 bases remained unmatched. The CDR3 loop spans 15 amino acids. DNA of the CDR3: TGTGCCAGCAGCACGCTAGCGGGGGGGCAAAATGAGCAGTTCTTC. Translation gives CASSTLAGGQNEQFF.

The sample holds one count of this clone. This chain connects TRBV6-5 to TRBJ1-5; D ambiguous. This CDR3 spans 13 amino acids. Trimming took 3 bases from V and 5 from J, leaving 8 bases between them. CDR1 and CDR2 (germline): MNHEY, SVGAGI. The CDR3 nucleotides are TGTGCCAGCAGTTATTCCTTTTATCAGCCCCAGCATTTT. Protein sequence: CASSYSFYQPQHF.